The TCR beta chain under discussion was sequenced for a study of T cells in Graves' hyperthyroidism and ophthalmopathy. Looking at the study overall: Pretreatment peripheral blood was obtained at initial diagnosis. Overall study results and limits: A 13 V-J model separated ophthalmopathy from stable hyperthyroidism.

This clonotype was seen a few times. Its specificity is unknown. TCR beta CDR3 regions were amplified from RNA. Primed by the HTBI set, a first-round RT-PCR was run on the TCR CDR3. TCRdb processed the multiplex PCR reads anew with MiXCR; each CDR3 protein has one entry. This repertoire shows about 360,000 distinct CDR3 sequences, about 15% found once; its top ten account for 28%. Diagnosis of hyperthyroidism was new in patients aged 18 to 65, and its duration was under 2 months. The material sequenced was blood. This sequence was found in a woman aged 18 to 35 with Graves' hyperthyroidism that later progressed to Graves' ophthalmopathy.

CDR3 sequence reads: CASSHSVDTQYF. The CDR3 region has the DNA TGTGCCAGCAGCCACTCAGTGGATACGCAGTATTTT. V usage is TRBV11-2 and J usage is TRBJ2-3, with D unclear. The germline V gene has CDR1 SGHAT and CDR2 FQNNGV. V was cut by 5 bases and J by 6 bases, with 9 bases left in between. The CDR3 is 12 amino acids.